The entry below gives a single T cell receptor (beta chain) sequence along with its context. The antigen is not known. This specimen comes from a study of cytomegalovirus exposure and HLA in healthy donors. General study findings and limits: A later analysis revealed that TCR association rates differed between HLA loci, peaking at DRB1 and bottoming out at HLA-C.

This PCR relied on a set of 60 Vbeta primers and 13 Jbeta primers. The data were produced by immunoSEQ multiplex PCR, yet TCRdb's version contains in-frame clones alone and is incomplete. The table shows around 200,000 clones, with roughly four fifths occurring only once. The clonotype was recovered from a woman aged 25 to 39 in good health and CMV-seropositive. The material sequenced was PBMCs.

CDR3 region: CASSPDSGRALPGNTQYF. For the CDR3, the DNA is TGTGCCAGCAGCCCGGATAGCGGGAGGGCCCTACCGGGAAATACGCAGTATTTT. This chain links TRBV5-6 with TRBJ2-3, with 11 bases aligning to TRBD2. The CDR3 is 18 residues long. V dropped 4 bases and J dropped 7; count of bases not matched to a gene: 17. Per germline, CDR1 SGHDT and CDR2 YYEEEE.